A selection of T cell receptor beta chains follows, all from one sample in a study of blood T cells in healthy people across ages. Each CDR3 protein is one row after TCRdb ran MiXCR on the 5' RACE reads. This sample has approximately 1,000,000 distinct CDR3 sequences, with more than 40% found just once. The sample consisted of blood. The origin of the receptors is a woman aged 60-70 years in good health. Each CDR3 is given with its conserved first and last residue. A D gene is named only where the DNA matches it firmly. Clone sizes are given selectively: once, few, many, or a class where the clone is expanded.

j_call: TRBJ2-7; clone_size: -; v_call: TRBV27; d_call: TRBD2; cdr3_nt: TGTGCCAGCAGTTGGCTAGCGGATTACAATGAGCAGTACTTC; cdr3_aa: CASSWLADYNEQYF
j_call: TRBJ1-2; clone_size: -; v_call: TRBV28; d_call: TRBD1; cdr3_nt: TGTGCCAGCAGTTTAATAGGGGGCGGATGGGGCTACACCTTC; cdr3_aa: CASSLIGGGWGYTF
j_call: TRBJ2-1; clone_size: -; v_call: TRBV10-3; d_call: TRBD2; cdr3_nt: TGTGCCATCAGTGAGTCGGGCGTGTGGGAGGGAGATCCTTCGGGCAATGAGCAGTTCTTC; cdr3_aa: CAISESGVWEGDPSGNEQFF
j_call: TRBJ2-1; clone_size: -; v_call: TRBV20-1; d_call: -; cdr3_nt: TGCAGTGCTATATCCCCTTCTACAGTCTACAATGAGCAGTTCTTC; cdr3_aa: CSAISPSTVYNEQFF
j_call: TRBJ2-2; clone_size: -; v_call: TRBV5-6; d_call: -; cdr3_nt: TGTGCCAGCAGCTTGGGTCAGCGAGGAACCGGGGAGCTGTTTTTT; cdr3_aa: CASSLGQRGTGELFF
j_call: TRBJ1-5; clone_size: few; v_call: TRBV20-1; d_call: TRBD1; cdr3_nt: TGCAGTGCTAGAACAGGGGACAATCAGCCCCAGCATTTT; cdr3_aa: CSARTGDNQPQHF
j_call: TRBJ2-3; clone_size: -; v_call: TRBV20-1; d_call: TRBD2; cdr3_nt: TGCAGTGCTAGAACCCCTAGGCGGGAGATCCCAGATACGCAGTATTTT; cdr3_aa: CSARTPRREIPDTQYF
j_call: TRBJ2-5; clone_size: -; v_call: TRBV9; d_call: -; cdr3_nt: TGTGCCAGCGGCCCCCCGGGACGTAGTATTGAGCAGTACTTC; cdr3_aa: CASGPPGRSIEQYF
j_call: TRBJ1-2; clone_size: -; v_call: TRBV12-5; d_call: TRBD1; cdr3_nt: TGTGCTAGTGGACTATCCGGGACAGCTTACTATGGCTACACCTTC; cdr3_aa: CASGLSGTAYYGYTF
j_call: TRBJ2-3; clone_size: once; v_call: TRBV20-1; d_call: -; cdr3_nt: TGCAGTGCTAGGAAAGGGGGTAAGGGAGATACGCAGTATTTT; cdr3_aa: CSARKGGKGDTQYF
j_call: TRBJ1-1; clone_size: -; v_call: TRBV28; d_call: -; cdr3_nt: TGTGCCAGCAGTTTAGCGACCATGATGAACACTGAAGCTTTCTTT; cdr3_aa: CASSLATMMNTEAFF
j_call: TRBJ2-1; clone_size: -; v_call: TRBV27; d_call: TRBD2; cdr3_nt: TGTGCCAGCAGGCTCGTGGGACTAGCGGGAGGTGGGCAGTTCTTC; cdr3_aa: CASRLVGLAGGGQFF
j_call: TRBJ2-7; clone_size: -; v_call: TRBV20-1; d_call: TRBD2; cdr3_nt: TGCAGTGCTAGACCGACCCCGGGACTAGCGGGGATCTACAATGAGCAGTACTTC; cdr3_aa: CSARPTPGLAGIYNEQYF
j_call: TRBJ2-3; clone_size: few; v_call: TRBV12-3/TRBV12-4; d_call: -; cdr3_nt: TGTGCCAGCACCCCCGGCCGGGGCAGCAATACGCAGTATTTT; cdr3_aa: CASTPGRGSNTQYF
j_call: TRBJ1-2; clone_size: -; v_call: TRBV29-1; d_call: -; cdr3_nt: TGCAGCGTTCCTGACAGGTCCTATGGCTACACCTTC; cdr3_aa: CSVPDRSYGYTF
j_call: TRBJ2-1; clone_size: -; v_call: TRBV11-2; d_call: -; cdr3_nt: TGTGCCAGCAGCTTAGCGTCTTGGGGGTCTGAGCAGTTCTTC; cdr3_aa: CASSLASWGSEQFF
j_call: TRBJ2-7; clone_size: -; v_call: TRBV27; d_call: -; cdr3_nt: TGTGCCAGCAGTTTTCGACAGGCCTACGAGCAGTACTTC; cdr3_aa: CASSFRQAYEQYF
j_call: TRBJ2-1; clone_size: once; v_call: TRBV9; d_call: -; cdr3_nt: TGTGCCAGCAGCGTAGGGGGAGGGACAGGCAATGAGCAGTTCTTC; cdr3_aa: CASSVGGGTGNEQFF
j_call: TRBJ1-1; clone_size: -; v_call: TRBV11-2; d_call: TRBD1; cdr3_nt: TGTGCCAGCAGCTTACTACAGGGGTTAGCTTTCTTT; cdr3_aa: CASSLLQGLAFF
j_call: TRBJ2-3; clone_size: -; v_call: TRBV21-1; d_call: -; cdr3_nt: TGTGCCAGCAGGGGGGCTAGCGGGACCCAGGGACGAGATACGCAGTATTTT; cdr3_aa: CASRGASGTQGRDTQYF
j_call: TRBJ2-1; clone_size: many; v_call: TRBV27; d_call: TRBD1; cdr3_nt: TGTGCCAGCAGTCCCCGGTTTGGGACAGGCCAATACAATGAGCAGTTCTTC; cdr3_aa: CASSPRFGTGQYNEQFF
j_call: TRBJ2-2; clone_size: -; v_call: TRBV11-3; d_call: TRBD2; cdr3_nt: TGTGCCAGCAGCGGGGGACTAGCGGGCACCGGGGAGCTGTTTTTT; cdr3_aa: CASSGGLAGTGELFF
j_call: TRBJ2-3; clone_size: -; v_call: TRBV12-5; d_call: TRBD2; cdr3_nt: TGTGCTAGTGGTGCTAGCGGGAACACAGATACGCAGTATTTT; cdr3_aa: CASGASGNTDTQYF
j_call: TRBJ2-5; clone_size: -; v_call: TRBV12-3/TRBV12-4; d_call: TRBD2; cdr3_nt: TGTGCCAGCAGTCCTATAGCGGGACAAGAGACCCAGTACTTC; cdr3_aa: CASSPIAGQETQYF
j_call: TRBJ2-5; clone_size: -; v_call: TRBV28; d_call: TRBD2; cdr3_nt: TGTGCCAGCAGGGCTAGCGGGACGCAGACCCAGTACTTC; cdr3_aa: CASRASGTQTQYF
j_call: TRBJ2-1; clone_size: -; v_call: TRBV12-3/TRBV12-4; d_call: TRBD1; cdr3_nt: TGTGCCAGCAGCCGACAGGGGTTCAATGAGCAGTTCTTC; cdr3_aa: CASSRQGFNEQFF
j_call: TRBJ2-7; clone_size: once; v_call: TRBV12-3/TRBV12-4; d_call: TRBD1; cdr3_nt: TGTGCCAGCAGTCCGGCCGGACAGGGAGACGAGCAGTACTTC; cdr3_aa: CASSPAGQGDEQYF
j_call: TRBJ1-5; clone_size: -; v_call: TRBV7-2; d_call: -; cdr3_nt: TGTGCCAGCAGCCCGAAAGGGTTTGGCAATCAGCCCCAGCATTTT; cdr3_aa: CASSPKGFGNQPQHF
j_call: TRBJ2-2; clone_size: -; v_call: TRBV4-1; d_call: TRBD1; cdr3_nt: TGCGCCAGCAGCTTCCGGACAGGGTATCACGGGGAGCTGTTTTTT; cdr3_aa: CASSFRTGYHGELFF
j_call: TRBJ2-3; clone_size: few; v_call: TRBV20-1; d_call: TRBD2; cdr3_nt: TGCAGTGCTAGAGACCCCGCCGGGACTACCGCTAGCACAGATACGCAGTATTTT; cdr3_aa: CSARDPAGTTASTDTQYF
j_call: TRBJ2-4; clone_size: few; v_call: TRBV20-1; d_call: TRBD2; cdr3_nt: TGCAGTGCTCCCAGAGGACTAGCGGGAGTTAACATTCAGTACTTC; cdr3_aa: CSAPRGLAGVNIQYF
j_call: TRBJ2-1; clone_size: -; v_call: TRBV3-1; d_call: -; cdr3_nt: TGTGCCAGCAGCCAAGATCTTTCCGGGGGAAGCTCCTACAATGAGCAGTTCTTC; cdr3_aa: CASSQDLSGGSSYNEQFF
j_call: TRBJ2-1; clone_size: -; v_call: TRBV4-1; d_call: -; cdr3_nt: TGCGCCGGCAGCCAAGATAGCCAGGGACGAAGCTCCTACAATGAGCAGTTCTTC; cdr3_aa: CAGSQDSQGRSSYNEQFF
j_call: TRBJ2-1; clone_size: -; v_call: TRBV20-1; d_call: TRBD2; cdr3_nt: TGCAGTGCCCTTAGCGGGAGAGACAATGAGCAGTTCTTC; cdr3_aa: CSALSGRDNEQFF
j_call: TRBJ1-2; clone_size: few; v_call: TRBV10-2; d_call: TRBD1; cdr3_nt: TGCGCCAGCAGGGGGACAGGGTATGACTATGGCTACACCTTC; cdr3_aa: CASRGTGYDYGYTF
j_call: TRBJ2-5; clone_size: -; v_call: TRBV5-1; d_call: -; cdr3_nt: TGCGCCAGCAGCTTGGGGGGGCATCAAGAGACCCAGTACTTC; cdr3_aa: CASSLGGHQETQYF
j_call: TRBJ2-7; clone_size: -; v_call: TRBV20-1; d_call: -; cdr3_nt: TGCAGTGCCCCTCCCACTACTTCGGATACCTACGAGCAGTACTTC; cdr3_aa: CSAPPTTSDTYEQYF